What follows describes a single T cell receptor beta chain. Its binding antigen is unknown. Per-nucleotide qualities are absent, and no much larger clonotype sits a single base away. Deep TCRbeta sequencing was performed with the immunoSEQ platform. The authors' analysis ran thus. Only productive rearrangements were exported from the immunoSEQ Analyzer for downstream analysis. T cell phenotypes were assigned to bulk TCRbeta clonotypes by matching the clonotypes to single-cell RNA+TCR-seq clones that had the same TCRbeta sequence. Tumor enrichment of a clone was calculated by dividing the clone's tumor frequency by the clone's PBMC frequency, both taken from bulk TCR sequencing. GLIPH was used to sort TCRs into specificity groups, which are clusters of distinct TCRs that likely recognize common antigens through shared CDR3 motifs. TCRdb stores this immuneACCESS table with in-frame sequences only. Part of the clones is absent; in the studies checked, under half of the shortfall reflects unresolved V genes, and no reason is known for the rest. That table furnishes V, J and clone size, whereas the DNA furnished D and trimming. The sample table lists 55,000 to 70,000 clones, around four fifths of them with a count of one. The leading ten clones occupy over 10% of the sample.

This sample is drawn from a study of T cells in tumors after PD-1 blockade (dated by TCRdb to between 2018 and 2021). Broadly, across the study: Patients were excluded if they had prior checkpoint blockade, use of systemic immunosuppressants, or recent radiotherapy or other anti-cancer therapy within 4 weeks. Patients received pembrolizumab 200 mg every 3 weeks or cemiplimab 350 mg every 2 weeks. Ongoing daily vismodegib 150 mg was also given to a subset of patients during anti-PD-1 treatment. On average, peripheral blood samples yielded about 37,000 unique clonotypes and 100,000 to 140,000 TCR templates (range roughly 22,000-257,772). Using site-matched tumors from BCC or SCC patients sampled before and after anti-PD-1 therapy, the study carried out paired single-cell RNA and TCR sequencing. To compare clonotypes in blood versus tumor, bulk TCR sequencing was run on approximately 11 peripheral blood samples drawn from a few patients. RECIST version 1.1 was used to evaluate clinical response. Overall study results and their limits: Roughly two fifths of tumor TCR clonotypes were found in blood, and some novel exhausted tumor clones appeared in pre-treatment blood, suggesting peripheral recruitment. The source of novel T cell clones was not identified and could include lymphoid organs or rare unexpanded clones within the tumor or its periphery.

CDR1 and CDR2, looked up from the germline V gene (reference sequence), are MNHEY and SMNVEV. The germline V and J ends show losses of 2 bases and 5 bases respectively, and no gene match explains 9 bases of the junction. The CDR3 measures 15 amino acids from cysteine to phenylalanine. The read is trimmed to its CDR3 DNA, 45 bases read in frame from base 1. The time point label, as the study defines it: before anti-PD-1 therapy. For bulk TCRbeta sequencing, genomic DNA was extracted from tumor biopsies or peripheral blood, and input amounts ranged from roughly 550 ng to 6,500 ng. Every patient was a poor candidate for surgical resection and had histologically proven advanced or metastatic basal or squamous cell carcinoma. Of the approximately ten patients in the basal cell carcinoma cohort, 7 or 8 underwent bulk tumor TCR sequencing.

This clonotype was sampled from a human donor with basal cell carcinoma. Here the chain combines TRBV27 and TRBJ2-7, and TRBD2 aligns with 7 junction nucleotides. The specimen was PBMCs, collected before anti-PD-1 treatment. This receptor carries the CDR3 CASSLRRGTVHEQYF. The bases read TGTGCCAGCAGTTTAAGGCGGGGGACGGTACACGAGCAGTACTTC.